These 27 T cell receptor beta chains share one sample of origin, sequenced in a study of blood T cell repertoires in COVID-19. The data were produced by immunoSEQ multiplex PCR, yet TCRdb's version contains in-frame clones alone and is incomplete. The data show more than 300,000 clones, under 95% seen once. The sequenced sample consisted of peripheral blood. The receptors derive from a woman in her late teens or twenties who had recovered from COVID-19.

The chain combines TRBV5-4 with TRBJ1-4; TRBD1 might be the D (6 bases). Looked up from germline, CDR1 is SGHNT and CDR2 is YYREEE (reference sequence). The CDR3 sequence is 15 residues long. Trimming left V 3 bases short and J 4 bases short, with 13 bases between. The CDR3 bases are TGTGCCAGCAGCTCCCAGGGGACTAATAATGAAAAACTGTTTTTT. Its protein is CASSSQGTNNEKLFF.

V usage is TRBV6-2 or TRBV6-3 and J usage is TRBJ2-3, with 8 bases matching TRBD2. Germline trimming cut 2 bases from V and 2 bases from J; bases unmatched to any gene: 6. Germline V gene lookup returns CDR1 MNHEY and CDR2 SVGEGT. The CDR3 runs to 16 residues. CDR3 DNA: TGTGCCAGCAGTTACACCTTAGCGGGACACACAGATACGCAGTATTTT. Its protein product is CASSYTLAGHTDTQYF.

The V gene is TRBV5-4, the J gene TRBJ2-2, with a tentative D call TRBD2 (6 bases). Germline values: CDR1 SGHNT, CDR2 YYREEE (reference sequence). The CDR3 covers 15 residues. Trimming stripped 4 bases from V and 6 bases from J, with 16 bases between. The CDR3 reads CASSPGTFSAGELFF. The CDR3 DNA sequence: TGTGCCAGCAGCCCCGGGACTTTCAGCGCCGGGGAGCTGTTTTTT.

Of note for this clone: Additional DNA sequences in this sample encode the identical CDR3. This chain joins TRBV19 and TRBJ1-1; possibly TRBD1 for D (6 bases). The CDR3 sequence is 14 residues long. Per the germline V gene, CDR1 is LNHDA and CDR2 is SQIVND (reference sequence). V lost 3 bases and J lost 0, with 8 bases in between. The CDR3 region has the DNA TGTGCCAGTAGTATCGGACAGATGAACACTGAAGCTTTCTTT. Translating it yields CASSIGQMNTEAFF.

This sequence joins TRBV6-5 and TRBJ1-5; D is ambiguous. The V end was cut by 3 bases, the J end by 3 bases, with 12 bases between. CDR1 MNHEY and CDR2 SVGAGI come from the germline V gene. This CDR3 is built from 15 residues. This chain's CDR3 is CASSYRRLPNQPQHF. CDR3 sequence (DNA): TGTGCCAGCAGTTATCGGAGACTTCCCAATCAGCCCCAGCATTTT.

V usage is TRBV20-1 and J usage is TRBJ2-1, with D hard to call. The ends were cut back, 3 bases at V and 0 bases at J, with 6 bases in the middle. This CDR3 has 13 amino acids. Germline V lookup: CDR1 DFQATT, CDR2 SNEGSKA (reference sequence). CDR3 protein: CSASLSSYNEQFF. CDR3 DNA sequence: TGCAGTGCTAGTTTGAGCTCCTACAATGAGCAGTTCTTC.

The chain is built from TRBV18 and TRBJ2-5; 9 bases align to TRBD1. Unmatched junction bases numbered 3, after V lost 5 bases and J lost 2 bases. CDR1 is KGHSH, CDR2 LQKENI, per germline. The CDR3 covers 14 residues. Written as DNA, the CDR3 is TGTGCCAGCTCAGGACAGGGGCGGCAAGAGACCCAGTACTTC. Its translation: CASSGQGRQETQYF. The variable domain in full, with the rest retrieved from reference TRBV18 and TRBJ2-5, is NAGVMQNPRHLVRRRGQEARLRCSPMKGHSHVYWYRQLPEEGLKFMVYLQKENIIDESGMPKERFSAEFPKEGPSILRIQQVVRGDSAAYFCASSGQGRQETQYFGPGTRLLVL.

This chain uses TRBV7-8 with TRBJ1-3; 8 bases are shared with TRBD1. This CDR3 is 15 amino acids long. CDR1 and CDR2 from the germline V gene are SGHVS and FQNEAQ. Trimming cost V 5 bases and J 6 bases; bases outside gene matches: 9. The CDR3 DNA reads TGTGCCAGCAGCGCCCTGACAGGGGTTGAAAACACCATATATTTT. Translated, it gives CASSALTGVENTIYF.

The V call is TRBV18, the J call TRBJ1-3; D is ambiguous. CDR1 and CDR2 (germline): KGHSH, LQKENI. The CDR3 totals 14 residues. Trimming took off 3 bases at V and 0 bases at J, with 6 bases between the two ends. The CDR3 reads CASSPQFSGNTIYF. In DNA form, the CDR3 reads TGTGCCAGCTCACCTCAGTTCTCTGGAAACACCATATATTTT.

The chain carries TRBV5-1 and TRBJ2-1; D uncertain. CDR1 SGHRS and CDR2 YFSETQ come from the germline V gene. This CDR3 has 12 amino acids. Trimming removed 4 bases from V and 9 bases from J, with 11 bases in between. CDR3 sequence (DNA): TGCGCCAGCAGCGCACTATCCGGTGAGCAGTTCTTC. Protein product: CASSALSGEQFF. The whole variable domain, remainder taken from reference TRBV5-1 and TRBJ2-1, is KAGVTQTPRYLIKTRGQQVTLSCSPISGHRSVSWYQQTPGQGLQFLFEYFSETQRNKGNFPGRFSGRQFSNSRSEMNVSTLELGDSALYLCASSALSGEQFFGPGTRLTVL.

The chain combines TRBV3-1 (or the pseudogene TRBV3-2) with TRBJ1-6; 8 bases match TRBD1. The CDR3 is 15 residues long. Germline CDR1 and CDR2: LGHDT and YNNKEL (reference sequence). With V trimmed by 5 bases and J by 4 bases, 4 bases remained unmatched. In DNA, the CDR3 is TGTGCCAGCAGCGGCCGGGACAGGTATAATTCACCCCTCCACTTT. This translates into CASSGRDRYNSPLHF.

The chain carries TRBV30 and TRBJ1-2, with no clear D. The CDR3 runs 12 residues. CDR1 is GTSNPN, CDR2 SVGIG, per germline (reference sequence). V lost 0 bases, J lost 9 bases, and 11 bases lay in between. This chain's CDR3 is CAWSVRGLRYTF. The CDR3 bases are TGTGCCTGGAGTGTACGGGGTTTACGCTACACCTTC.

The chain is built from TRBV15 and TRBJ2-5; 9 bases line up with TRBD1. V lost 4 bases to trimming and J lost 4 bases; unmatched junction nucleotides: 1. CDR1 is LNHNV, CDR2 YYDKDF, per germline (reference sequence). This CDR3 has 13 residues. The DNA of the CDR3 is TGTGCCACCAGCACGGGACAGGGAGAGACCCAGTACTTC. Translation gives CATSTGQGETQYF.

In regard to this clone: Within the sample, other DNA sequences also encode this same CDR3. The V gene is TRBV19, the J gene TRBJ2-3; TRBD1 matches 9 bases. The CDR3 covers 13 residues. From germline, CDR1 is LNHDA and CDR2 SQIVND (reference sequence). The V and J ends lost 9 bases and 1 base, in that order; junction bases with no gene match: 2. The chain's CDR3 is CASRDRGTDTQYF. The CDR3 DNA is TGTGCCAGCCGGGACAGGGGCACAGATACGCAGTATTTT.

The rearrangement joins TRBV4-1 to TRBJ1-5; a possible D gene is TRBD1 (6 bases). Trimming removed 2 bases from V and 8 bases from J, with 13 bases in between. The germline V gene has CDR1 MGHRA and CDR2 YSYEKL. The CDR3 length is 14 residues. CDR3: CASSQFQGKEPQHF. The CDR3 DNA sequence: TGCGCCAGCAGCCAATTTCAGGGGAAGGAGCCCCAGCATTTT.

The chain has TRBV5-6 and TRBJ1-4; D is possibly TRBD1 (6 bases). Germline V gene data show CDR1 as SGHDT and CDR2 as YYEEEE. V lost 6 bases and J 1 base, leaving 13 bases between the germline ends. The CDR3 is made up of 15 amino acids. CDR3 protein: CASTFVGGTNEKLFF. In nucleotides, the CDR3 is TGTGCCAGCACCTTCGTAGGGGGAACTAATGAAAAACTGTTTTTT.

This clone was recorded once. This chain joins TRBV5-1 and TRBJ2-5; maybe TRBD2 (6 bases). The V end lost 7 bases, the J end lost 5 bases, and 24 bases lay between the germline ends. The CDR3 contains 16 residues. CDR1 and CDR2 (germline): SGHRS, YFSETQ. Here the CDR3 DNA reads TGCGCCAGCTCCCGAGGGACTCCCCCCGGCGGGGAGACCCAGTACTTC. Amino acid sequence: CASSRGTPPGGETQYF.

V is TRBV5-1 and J is TRBJ2-1; 13 bases line up with TRBD2. From germline, CDR1 is SGHRS and CDR2 YFSETQ. The CDR3 has 19 residues. Losses at the gene ends were 4 bases for V and 7 bases for J; bases not matched to a gene: 17. The CDR3 DNA sequence: TGCGCCAGCAGCCGCCTAGGCGGACTAGCGGGAGTCTCGCGGAATGAGCAGTTCTTC. The encoded protein is CASSRLGGLAGVSRNEQFF.

This clone appeared once. This rearrangement joins TRBV7-2 to TRBJ2-3; 7 bases agree with TRBD2. V shed 4 bases, J shed 4 bases, and the junction held 5 bases outside the gene matches. This CDR3 is built from 14 residues. From germline, CDR1 is SGHTA and CDR2 FQGNSA. CDR3: CASSWGLAADTQYF. CDR3 DNA: TGTGCCAGCAGCTGGGGCCTAGCGGCAGATACGCAGTATTTT. Full variable domain (rest looked up from reference TRBV7-2 and TRBJ2-3): GAGVSQSPSNKVTEKGKDVELRCDPISGHTALYWYRQSLGQGLEFLIYFQGNSAPDKSGLPSDRFSAERTGGSVSTLTIQRTQQEDSAVYLCASSWGLAADTQYFGPGTRLTVL.

The V call is TRBV27, the J call TRBJ1-5; the D gene is possibly TRBD1 (6 bases). This CDR3 is built from 14 residues. V dropped 5 bases and J dropped 2 bases, with 10 bases sitting between them. In germline, CDR1 is MNHEY, CDR2 SMNVEV (reference sequence). The CDR3 DNA is TGTGCCAGCAGTAAAAGACAGGGCAATCAGCCCCAGCATTTT. This sequence encodes CASSKRQGNQPQHF.

The chain couples TRBV19 to TRBJ1-2; TRBD1 aligns across 7 bases. The CDR3 is made up of 16 amino acids. V was pared by 8 bases and J by 4 bases, with 16 bases of the junction left unmatched. Germline V lookup: CDR1 LNHDA, CDR2 SQIVND (reference sequence). The CDR3 reads CASEKDRDSWGYGYTF. CDR3 coding DNA: TGTGCCAGTGAAAAGGACCGGGACAGCTGGGGCTATGGCTACACCTTC.

The chain joins TRBV27 to TRBJ1-1, with 8 bases matching TRBD1. Germline CDR1 MNHEY, CDR2 SMNVEV (reference sequence). V was clipped by 4 bases and J by 0 bases; unmatched bases: 7. There are 16 residues in the CDR3. CDR3 nucleotides: TGTGCCAGCAGTTCGACAGGGGACGGTATGAACACTGAAGCTTTCTTT. Translated: CASSSTGDGMNTEAFF.

This chain connects TRBV27 to TRBJ2-2, with TRBD2 matching 8 bases. This CDR3 is 16 amino acids long. Germline V CDR1 and CDR2: MNHEY, SMNVEV (reference sequence). The V and J ends lost 6 bases and 2 bases, in that order; junction bases with no gene match: 8. The DNA of the CDR3 is TGTGCCAGCAGCCCTCCCGGGGGGGGAAACACCGGGGAGCTGTTTTTT. This sequence encodes CASSPPGGGNTGELFF.

The gene calls are TRBV5-1 and TRBJ2-2; tentative D call: TRBD2 (6 bases). Trimming left V 1 base short and J 4 bases short, with 8 bases between. This CDR3 region has 14 residues. From germline, CDR1 is SGHRS and CDR2 YFSETQ. The CDR3 nucleotides read TGCGCCAGCAGCTTGTGGGAGGCCACCGGGGAGCTGTTTTTT. Amino acids: CASSLWEATGELFF.

The rearrangement uses TRBV9 and TRBJ2-3; 9 positions agree with TRBD1. The ends lost 4 bases at V and 2 bases at J; junction bases unmatched: 8. The CDR3 is 16 residues long. CDR1 and CDR2 (germline): SGDLS, YYNGEE. The CDR3 region is CASSLRTGGTTDTQYF. The CDR3 DNA sequence: TGTGCCAGCAGCCTGCGAACAGGGGGCACCACAGATACGCAGTATTTT.

The rearrangement uses TRBV7-2 and TRBJ2-1; 7 nucleotides line up with TRBD1. The CDR3 contains 15 residues. V dropped 2 bases and J dropped 5; count of bases not matched to a gene: 6. Germline CDR1 reads SGHTA; CDR2 reads FQGNSA. In nucleotides, the CDR3 is TGTGCCAGCAGCTTATTGCACAGGGGCAACAATGAGCAGTTCTTC. Translating gives CASSLLHRGNNEQFF.

This chain links TRBV11-3 with TRBJ2-2, with 7 bases identical to TRBD2. V trimming: 7 bases; J trimming: 1 base; junction bases outside the gene matches: 12. The CDR3 has 17 residues. Germline CDR1 reads SGHNT; CDR2 reads YENEEA. CDR3 protein: CASTPKFSSGNTGELFF. The CDR3 nucleotides read TGTGCCAGCACCCCGAAATTTTCTAGCGGGAACACCGGGGAGCTGTTTTTT.